Reported below is one TCR beta chain. The data derive from a study of control samples from healthy donors and cancer patients. Only in-frame clones appear in the TCRdb table, and some are missing; sequencing was by immunoSEQ multiplex PCR. The table records roughly 45,000 clones, around 86% of them present only once. The length of the CDR3 is 13 residues. V was cut by 4 bases and J by 4 bases, with 10 bases left in between. CDR1 SGHTA and CDR2 FQGNSA come from the germline V gene. J is TRBJ1-1 and V is TRBV7-2; D is undetermined. The sequence derives from a woman aged 45-60 years with lung cancer. Sequencing used PBMCs. Here the CDR3 DNA reads TGTGCCAGCAGCTCAGGTGTTGCCACTGAAGCTTTCTTT. Residues: CASSSGVATEAFF.